What follows describes a single TCR beta chain. These data are taken from a study of blood T cells in healthy people across ages. Combining a sample-barcoded 5' primer with a J-beta primer mix, a second PCR ran for roughly 7 to 12 cycles. Each TCR beta cDNA got a 12-nucleotide random molecular identifier. One entry per CDR3 protein, called by TCRdb with MiXCR from the 5' RACE reads. The data hold approximately 1,700,000 distinct CDR3 sequences, with about two fifths observed a single time. The junction had 9 bases not matched to a gene; V was cut back by 9 bases and J by 5 bases. Germline CDR1 is ENHRY and CDR2 is SYGVKD. This CDR3 has 13 amino acids.

Sequencing was carried out using blood. The chain combines TRBV10-3 with TRBJ2-5; 7 positions match TRBD1. This TCR was recovered from a human donor in good health. CDR3 amino acids: CAIASGGRETQYF. CDR3 in DNA: TGTGCCATAGCCTCAGGGGGAAGGGAGACCCAGTACTTC.